The subject of this entry is one T cell receptor beta chain. Its specificity is not known. Making use of molecular barcodes, quantitative 5'-RACE generated TCR beta libraries. TCRdb analysed the 5' RACE reads with MiXCR anew, one entry per CDR3 protein. The sample records 310,000 or so distinct CDR3 sequences, approximately 20% being singletons. The data derive from a study of CD8 T cells in ankylosing spondylitis. V shed 5 bases and J 0 bases; nucleotides not matched to a gene: 7. Germline-derived CDR1 and CDR2 are MDHEN and SYDVKM. CDR3 length equals 18 residues. Study conclusions and caveats: About 8 highly homologous variants made up a TCR beta motif, and this motif appeared characteristic of ankylosing spondylitis blood.

The chain joins TRBV28 to TRBJ2-1; 13 bases line up with TRBD2. Material for sequencing was blood, either unsorted or a sorted T cell fraction (not recorded which). This sequence originates from a male donor with ankylosing spondylitis or in good health (not recorded which). CDR3 nucleotide sequence: TGTGCCAGCAGTGAGACTAGCGGGGGGACCAGCTCCTACAATGAGCAGTTCTTC. Translating it yields CASSETSGGTSSYNEQFF.